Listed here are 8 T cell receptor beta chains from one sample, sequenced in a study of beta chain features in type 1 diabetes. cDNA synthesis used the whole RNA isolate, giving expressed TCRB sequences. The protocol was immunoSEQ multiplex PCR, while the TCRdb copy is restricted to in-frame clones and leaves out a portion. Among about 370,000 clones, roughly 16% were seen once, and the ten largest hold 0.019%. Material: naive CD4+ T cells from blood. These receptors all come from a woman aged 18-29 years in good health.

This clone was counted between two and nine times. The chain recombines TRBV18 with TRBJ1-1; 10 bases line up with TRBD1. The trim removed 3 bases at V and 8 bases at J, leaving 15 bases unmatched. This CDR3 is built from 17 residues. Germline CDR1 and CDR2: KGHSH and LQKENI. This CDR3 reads CASSPTLGTGAFQEAFF. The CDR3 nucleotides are TGTGCCAGCTCACCCACTCTCGGGACAGGGGCCTTCCAGGAAGCTTTCTTT. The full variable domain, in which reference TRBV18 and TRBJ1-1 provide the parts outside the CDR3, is NAGVMQNPRHLVRRRGQEARLRCSPMKGHSHVYWYRQLPEEGLKFMVYLQKENIIDESGMPKERFSAEFPKEGPSILRIQQVVRGDSAAYFCASSPTLGTGAFQEAFFGQGTRLTVV.

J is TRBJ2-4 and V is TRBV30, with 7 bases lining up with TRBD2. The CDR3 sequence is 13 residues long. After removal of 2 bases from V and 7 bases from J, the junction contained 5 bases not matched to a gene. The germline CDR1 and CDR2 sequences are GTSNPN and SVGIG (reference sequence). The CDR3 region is CAWSPGEGNIQYF. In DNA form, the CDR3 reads TGTGCCTGGAGTCCGGGGGAGGGGAACATTCAGTACTTC.

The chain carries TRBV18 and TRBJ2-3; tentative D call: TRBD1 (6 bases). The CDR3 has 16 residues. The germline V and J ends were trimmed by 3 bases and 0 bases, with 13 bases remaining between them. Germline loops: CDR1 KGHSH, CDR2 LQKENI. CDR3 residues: CASSPFGTSSTDTQYF. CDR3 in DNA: TGTGCCAGCTCACCTTTCGGGACATCTAGCACAGATACGCAGTATTTT.

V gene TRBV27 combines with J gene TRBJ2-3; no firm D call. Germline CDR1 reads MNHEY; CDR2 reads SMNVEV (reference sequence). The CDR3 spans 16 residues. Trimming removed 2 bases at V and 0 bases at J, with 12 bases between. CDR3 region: CASSLGRRTSTDTQYF. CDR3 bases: TGTGCCAGCAGTTTAGGGCGCCGCACTAGCACAGATACGCAGTATTTT.

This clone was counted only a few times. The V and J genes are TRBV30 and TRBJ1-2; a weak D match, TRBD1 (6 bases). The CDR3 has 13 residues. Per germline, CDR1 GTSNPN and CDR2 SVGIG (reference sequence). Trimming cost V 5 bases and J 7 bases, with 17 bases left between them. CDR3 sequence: CAWGRGRDAGYTF. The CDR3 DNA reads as TGTGCCTGGGGCAGGGGCAGGGATGCTGGCTACACCTTC.

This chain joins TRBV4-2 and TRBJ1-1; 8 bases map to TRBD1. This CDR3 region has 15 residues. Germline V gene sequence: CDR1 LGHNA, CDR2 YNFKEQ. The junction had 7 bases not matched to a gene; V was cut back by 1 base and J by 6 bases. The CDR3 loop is CASSQGLTGVAEAFF. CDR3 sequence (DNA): TGTGCCAGCAGCCAAGGCCTGACAGGGGTGGCTGAAGCTTTCTTT.

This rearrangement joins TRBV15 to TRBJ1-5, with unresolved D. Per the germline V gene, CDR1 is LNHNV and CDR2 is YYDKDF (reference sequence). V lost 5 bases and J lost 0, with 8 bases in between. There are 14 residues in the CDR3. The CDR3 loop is CATSLGLSNQPQHF. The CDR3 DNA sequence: TGTGCCACCAGCCTCGGACTTAGCAATCAGCCCCAGCATTTT.

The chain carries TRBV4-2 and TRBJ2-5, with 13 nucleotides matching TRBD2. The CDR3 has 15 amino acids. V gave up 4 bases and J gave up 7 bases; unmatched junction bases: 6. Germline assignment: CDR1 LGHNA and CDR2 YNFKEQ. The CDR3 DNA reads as TGTGCCAGCAGCCCCGGGACTAGCGGGACGCCGACCCAGTACTTC. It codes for CASSPGTSGTPTQYF.